The 30 T cell receptor beta chains below all came from one sample that was sequenced in a study of tumor and adjacent non-tumor tissue in lung cancer. TCRbeta libraries were built with three rounds of nested PCR, modified from ARM-PCR. In TCRdb, the multiplex PCR reads were re-called with MiXCR into one record per CDR3 protein. The table records 50,000 to 60,000 distinct CDR3 sequences, about 70% of them present only once. This sample's RNA came from whole unsorted tissue. This non-tumor lung sample came from over 3 cm beyond the tumor edge. The sample taken for sequencing was distant non-tumor lung tissue. All receptors come from an older woman with non-small cell lung cancer.

Concerning this clonotype: Given a much more abundant clone one base away, this may be a read error. This chain connects TRBV20-1 to TRBJ1-1; TRBD1 matches at 8 bases. Germline V gene sequence: CDR1 DFQATT, CDR2 SNEGSKA (reference sequence). The CDR3 is 14 residues long. CDR3 in DNA: TGCAGTGCTAGAGAGAACAGGGGGAACACTGAAACTTTCTTT. Amino acids: CSARENRGNTETFF.

The rearrangement links TRBV6-2 or TRBV6-3 to TRBJ2-7, with D perhaps matching TRBD1 (6 bases). The CDR3 has 14 amino acids. Trimming removed 8 bases from V and 1 base from J, with 15 bases in between. Germline CDR1 is MNHEY and CDR2 is SVGEGT. The CDR3 DNA is TGTGCCAGCCAGGTGACAGGAGCGTCCTACGAGCAGTACTTC. This gives the protein CASQVTGASYEQYF.

Concerning this clonotype: Since no conserved phenylalanine or tryptophan closes the CDR3, a read error is the likely cause. Because the CDR3's place on the DNA is in doubt, the DNA is left out and the CDR3 is given as listed by TCRdb. The genes are TRBV11-3 and TRBJ2-5; the table gives TRBD2 as D, unverified against the DNA. Germline CDR1 is SGHNT and CDR2 is YENEEA. Including both end residues, the CDR3 is 14 amino acids long. The CDR3 region is CASSMGLAQETLYL.

In its sample, this clonotype was seen a few times. The rearrangement uses TRBV6-2 or TRBV6-3 and TRBJ2-6; 8 bases agree with TRBD1. The V and J ends lost 10 bases and 13 bases, in that order; junction bases with no gene match: 24. This CDR3 region has 17 residues. The germline gives CDR1 MNHEY, CDR2 SVGEGT. For the CDR3, the DNA is TGTGCCACCGCCCCCGGGACAGGCCTCTCTGGGGTCAAAGTCCTGACTTTC. It is translated as CATAPGTGLSGVKVLTF.

Comment on this clonotype: The CDR3 ends on some other residue instead of the conserved phenylalanine or tryptophan, so this is likely a read error. J is TRBJ2-3 and V is TRBV6-2 or TRBV6-3; D possibly uses TRBD1 or TRBD2 (6 bases each). This CDR3 contains 14 residues. The V end lost 8 bases, the J end lost 4 bases, and 16 bases lay between the germline ends. CDR1 is MNHEY, CDR2 SVGEGT, per germline. CDR3 amino acids: CASLGGRGPDTQYL. As DNA, the CDR3 is TGTGCCAGCCTAGGGGGGAGAGGGCCAGATACGCAGTATTTG.

Remarks on this clonotype: A junction boundary mismatches the germline segment, possibly from a read error. J is TRBJ2-2 and V is TRBV6-2 or TRBV6-3, with 7 bases matching TRBD2. CDR1 is MNHEY and CDR2 is SVGEGT in the germline V gene. The CDR3 runs to 15 residues. The DNA of the CDR3 is TGTGCCAGCACCCATCTAGGAAGCGGGACCGGGGAGCAGTTTTTT. Residues: CASTHLGSGTGEQFF.

In regard to this clonotype: Relative to the germline gene, one junction end is altered; a read error may explain this. The chain uses TRBV29-1 and TRBJ2-3; 12 bases are a match to TRBD2. There are 16 residues in the CDR3. The germline gives CDR1 SQVTM, CDR2 ANQGSEA. The CDR3 is CGVETPSGRASDTQYF. In DNA, the CDR3 is TGCGGCGTTGAAACGCCTAGCGGGAGGGCCTCAGATACGCAGTATTTT.

A remark on this clonotype: A much larger clone lies one base from this, so it may be a read error. The rearrangement uses TRBV7-8 and TRBJ2-5, with D possibly TRBD1 on 5 matching bases. The length of the CDR3 is 14 residues. Germline V gene lookup returns CDR1 SGHVS and CDR2 FQNEAQ. Trimming left V 4 bases short and J 1 base short, with 10 bases between. The CDR3 here is CASSYRQIQETQYF. The CDR3 region has the DNA TGTGCCAGCAGCTACCGACAGATCCAAGAGACCCAGTACTTC.

The chain recombines TRBV7-9 with TRBJ1-1, with D unclear. Deletions cut 3 bases from V and 9 bases from J, with 11 bases between. This CDR3 has 12 residues. The germline CDR1 and CDR2 sequences are SEHNR and FQNEAQ (reference sequence). CDR3 DNA: TGTGCCAGCAGCTTCGGCGCCTCACAAGCTTTCTTT. This encodes CASSFGASQAFF.

The rearrangement links TRBV12-3 or TRBV12-4 to TRBJ2-1; no clear D gene. V was cut by 3 bases and J by 4 bases, with 13 bases left in between. This CDR3 is 15 amino acids long. CDR3 region: CASSFELGMYNEQFF. The CDR3 DNA sequence: TGTGCCAGCAGTTTCGAGCTGGGAATGTACAATGAGCAGTTCTTC.

Details on this clonotype: A much larger clonotype is one base distant, so this may be a read error. This chain uses TRBV10-3 with TRBJ2-7; TRBD2 matches 11 bases. With V trimmed by 4 bases and J by 3 bases, 5 bases remained unmatched. CDR1 and CDR2 from the germline V gene are ENHRY and SYGVKD. CDR3 length: 15 amino acids. The CDR3 loop reads CAISGGTSGVYEQYF. CDR3 DNA sequence: TGTGCCATCAGTGGGGGGACTAGCGGTGTCTACGAGCAGTACTTC.

To note about this clonotype: At one end the junction does not follow the germline gene, possibly because of a read error. The chain joins TRBV11-2 to TRBJ1-2; D is perhaps TRBD1 (5 bases). Germline V gene sequence: CDR1 SGHAT, CDR2 FQNNGV. The CDR3 spans 14 residues. The CDR3 nucleotides are TGTGACAGCAGCCCCGGCGGGACGGAAAGGGGCTACACATTC. Translation gives CDSSPGGTERGYTF.

The chain links TRBV29-1 to TRBJ1-2; perhaps TRBD1 as D (5 bases). CDR1 and CDR2 from the germline V gene are SQVTM and ANQGSEA. The ends were cut back, 7 bases at V and 8 bases at J, with 23 bases in the middle. The length of the CDR3 is 14 residues. For the CDR3, the DNA is TGCAGCGCTGATACGGCCAGCCTGGGGCCCGGCTACACCTTC. This sequence encodes CSADTASLGPGYTF.

This clonotype is classed as medium-sized. The V gene is TRBV6-1, the J gene TRBJ1-2, with 7 positions matching TRBD1. Germline trimming cut 7 bases from V and 6 bases from J; bases unmatched to any gene: 8. CDR1 and CDR2 (germline): MNHNS, SASEGT. This CDR3 has 13 amino acids. The CDR3 protein is CASTAQGINGYTF. CDR3 in DNA: TGTGCCAGCACTGCACAGGGGATAAATGGCTACACCTTC.

Comment on this clonotype: Its ends do not fully match the called genes, so a read error is possible. This rearrangement joins TRBV6-6 to TRBJ1-1; D unclear. In germline, CDR1 is MNHNY, CDR2 SVGAGI (reference sequence). This CDR3 has 13 amino acids. Here the CDR3 reads CVSSTEVNTEAFF. The CDR3 nucleotides are TGTGTCAGCAGTACCGAAGTGAACACTGAAGCTTTCTTT.

As for this clonotype: Given the absence of the conserved phenylalanine or tryptophan at the CDR3 end, a read error is likely. This sequence joins TRBV20-1 and TRBJ2-3, with D hard to call. Matching the DNA end better, TRBJ1-5 makes the J call doubtful. The CDR3 spans 13 residues. Germline V gene sequence: CDR1 DFQATT, CDR2 SNEGSKA (reference sequence). The CDR3 loop reads CGGLAAFTDTQHL. In DNA form, the CDR3 reads TGCGGAGGACTAGCGGCGTTCACAGATACGCAGCATCTT.

About this clonotype itself: This clone may be a read error of a much larger clone one base away. The chain joins TRBV5-6 to TRBJ1-2; 8 positions match TRBD1. The ends lost 4 bases at V and 10 bases at J; junction bases unmatched: 24. Per germline, CDR1 SGHDT and CDR2 YYEEEE. This CDR3 is built from 18 residues. This CDR3 reads CASSPEGAPGTGLQDYTF. In DNA, the CDR3 is TGTGCCAGCAGCCCGGAGGGGGCCCCAGGGACAGGACTTCAAGACTACACCTTC. The full variable domain, completed using reference TRBV5-6 and TRBJ1-2, is DAGVTQSPTHLIKTRGQQVTLRCSPKSGHDTVSWYQQALGQGPQFIFQYYEEEERQRGNFPDRFSGHQFPNYSSELNVNALLLGDSALYLCASSPEGAPGTGLQDYTFGSGTRLTVV.

About this clonotype: A much larger clone differs by one base, so this may be a read error. The chain links TRBV28 to TRBJ2-1; tentative D call: TRBD1 (5 bases). The germline V gene has CDR1 MDHEN and CDR2 SYDVKM. This CDR3 is 13 amino acids long. CDR3 bases: TGTGCCAGCAGTTTGCCAGTGGGCAGGGAAGGGCTCTTC. It encodes CASSLPVGREGLF.

About this clonotype: It may be a read error: a sequence one base away is much more abundant. The J gene is TRBJ2-2, the V gene TRBV5-1; the D call may be TRBD1 or TRBD2 (5 bases each). This CDR3 spans 15 amino acids. In germline, CDR1 is SGHRS, CDR2 YFSETQ. The ends were cut back, 7 bases at V and 4 bases at J, with 17 bases in the middle. The CDR3 spells CASGPTRGSTGELFF. The CDR3 coding sequence is TGCGCCAGCGGCCCTACACGGGGCTCCACCGGGGAGCTGTTTTTT.

To note about this clonotype: The junction and the germline gene differ at one end; a read error may be behind it. This sequence joins TRBV29-1 and TRBJ1-2, with D uncertain. Germline loops: CDR1 SQVTM, CDR2 ANQGSEA. The CDR3 has 14 amino acids. The CDR3 DNA sequence: TGTAGCGTCCAATTCTTCAGTTCTAACTATGGCTACACCTTC. Its protein product is CSVQFFSSNYGYTF.

This clonotype has just one count. This chain uses TRBV29-1 with TRBJ2-7; the D call may be TRBD1 or TRBD2 (5 bases each). CDR1 is SQVTM and CDR2 is ANQGSEA in the germline V gene. This CDR3 is built from 12 residues. V lost 7 bases and J lost 5, with 15 bases in between. In DNA, the CDR3 is TGCAGCGCAAGTGGGGGAATCGACGAGCAGTACTTC. Translated, it gives CSASGGIDEQYF.

As regards this clonotype: An end of the junction does not agree with germline; a read error may underlie this. The rearrangement links TRBV12-3 or TRBV12-4 to TRBJ2-5, with 7 bases matching TRBD2. The CDR3 runs 15 residues. CDR3 residues: CVSSYDGGSGETQYF. CDR3 coding DNA: TGTGTCAGCAGTTACGACGGCGGGAGTGGGGAGACCCAGTACTTC.

At least ten counts were recorded for this clonotype. The V and J genes are TRBV12-3 or TRBV12-4 and TRBJ1-2; 11 positions match TRBD1. V gave up 6 bases and J gave up 8 bases; unmatched junction bases: 2. The CDR3 extends over 12 amino acids. The CDR3 DNA reads as TGTGCCAGCAGGGGGACAGGGGGAGGCTACACCTTC. Translated: CASRGTGGGYTF.

A single count supports this clonotype. The missing conserved phenylalanine or tryptophan at the end of this CDR3 makes a read error likely. The chain employs TRBV4-3 and TRBJ2-7, with D maybe TRBD1 (6 bases). V lost 3 bases to trimming and J lost 5 bases, with 20 bases between them. This CDR3 is 16 amino acids long. Germline CDR1 LGHNA, CDR2 YSLEER. CDR3 sequence: CASSHEDRAGVHEQYI. The CDR3 region has the DNA TGCGCCAGCAGCCATGAAGATAGGGCAGGGGTCCACGAGCAGTACATC.

As concerns this clonotype: The junction departs from germline at one end; a sequencing error may be responsible. The V and J genes are TRBV11-2 and TRBJ2-5; D tentatively fits TRBD1 or TRBD2 (5 bases each). Germline CDR1 reads SGHAT; CDR2 reads FQNNGV. The CDR3 totals 14 residues. CDR3 sequence (DNA): TGTGCCATCAGCGCAGGGACCTTCCAAGAGACCCGGTACTTC. It translates to CAISAGTFQETRYF.

The gene calls are TRBV29-1 and TRBJ1-4; perhaps TRBD1 as D (5 bases). Germline V gives CDR1 SQVTM, CDR2 ANQGSEA. This CDR3 is 13 amino acids long. CDR3 protein: CSAAGFANEKLFF. The CDR3 region has the DNA TGCAGTGCCGCAGGGTTCGCGAATGAAAAACTGTTTTTT.

As to this clonotype: Because it lacks the conserved phenylalanine or tryptophan at the end, this CDR3 is likely a read error. The chain combines TRBV12-3 or TRBV12-4 with TRBJ2-1; 9 bases are shared with TRBD2. The length of the CDR3 is 16 residues. CDR3 nucleotide sequence: TGTGTTAGCAGTTTAAGCGTAGCGGGAGCCTACAATGAGCAGTTCATC. Translated: CVSSLSVAGAYNEQFI.

This chain connects TRBV28 to TRBJ2-5, with a possible D match to TRBD2 (6 bases). The V end lost 1 base, the J end lost 2 bases, and 11 bases lay between the germline ends. This CDR3 comprises 15 residues. Per germline, CDR1 MDHEN and CDR2 SYDVKM. This CDR3 reads CASSLSGLTQETQYF. The CDR3 DNA sequence: TGTGCCAGCAGTTTATCGGGACTGACACAAGAGACCCAGTACTTC.

Notes on this clonotype: A much more abundant neighbour one base away suggests this may be a read error. CDR3: CASSLERGGWYEQYF. The CDR3 bases are TGTGCCAGCAGCTTAGAGAGGGGAGGATGGTACGAGCAGTACTTC. The chain has TRBV11-2 and TRBJ2-7; a weak D match, TRBD2 (6 bases). CDR1 and CDR2 (germline): SGHAT, FQNNGV. The length of the CDR3 is 15 residues. Trimming shortened V by 0 bases and J by 4 bases, and 13 bases separated the two germline ends.

This clonotype was detected only once. The chain is built from TRBV19 and TRBJ2-3; a weak D match, TRBD2 (5 bases). CDR3 length: 14 residues. CDR1 and CDR2 (germline): LNHDA, SQIVND (reference sequence). CDR3 coding DNA: TGTACGACGCGGGCCGCGGGTGTCAGCGATACGCAGTATTTT. This codes for CTTRAAGVSDTQYF.